Given below is one TCR beta chain in context. At one boundary the junction diverges from the germline segment, which might be a read error. As for time point: before trial treatment. Treatment combined nivolumab, ipilimumab, aspirin, low-dose cyclophosphamide and low-dose radiotherapy in a dose-escalation trial. TRAV- and TRBV-specific primers primed first-strand cDNA, covering alpha and beta chains. TCR amplification ran approximately 20 PCR cycles using constant-region and V-primer adapter primers. MiXCR, run by TCRdb on the reads, gives a single entry per CDR3 protein. The data contain more than 70,000 distinct CDR3 sequences, roughly 31% of them seen just once; the ten biggest clones take up over 8.5%. These data are taken from a study of low-dose radiotherapy and immunotherapy resistance in tumors. Across the whole study: Participants were given intravenous cyclophosphamide 200 mg/m2 every two weeks, one day before radiation and immunotherapy.

The germline gives CDR1 SGHNT, CDR2 YYREEE (reference sequence). This CDR3 contains 15 residues. The receptor's source is a female donor with ovarian cancer. Sequencing was performed on PBMCs, taken before treatment. The chain combines TRBV5-4 with TRBJ1-2; D might be TRBD1 (5 bases). As DNA, the CDR3 is TGTGCCAGCAGCGGAGGGACGGGGGACCTCTATGGCAACCCCTTC. It is translated as CASSGGTGDLYGNPF.